A single sample is the source of the 12 T cell receptor beta chains below, sequenced in a study of neurological immune-mediated disorders. Time point of the sample: longitudinal time-point 3. TCRdb fed the 5' RACE reads into MiXCR, producing one record per CDR3 protein. The sample records approximately 47,000 distinct CDR3 sequences, roughly 13% being singletons. Sequences were obtained from PBMCs. The receptors come from a male donor with HTLV-1-associated myelopathy (HAM/TSP).

This clonotype was observed at least ten times. The chain links TRBV20-1 to TRBJ1-5, with a tentative D call TRBD1 (5 bases). The CDR3 covers 12 residues. The germline V and J ends were trimmed by 4 bases and 7 bases, with 11 bases remaining between them. The germline gives CDR1 DFQATT, CDR2 SNEGSKA (reference sequence). CDR3 loop: CSAKTGNQPQHF. The CDR3 DNA reads TGCAGTGCTAAAACAGGAAACCAGCCCCAGCATTTT.

This clonotype was counted many times. J is TRBJ1-2 and V is TRBV28; D perhaps matches TRBD1 (6 bases). This CDR3 has 12 amino acids. V lost 2 bases and J 9 bases, leaving 10 bases between the germline ends. The germline V gene has CDR1 MDHEN and CDR2 SYDVKM. The CDR3 DNA is TGTGCCAGCAGTTTACAGGGGCATCGCTACACCTTC. Amino acids: CASSLQGHRYTF.

This clonotype was observed at least ten times. The V gene is TRBV6-6, the J gene TRBJ1-1, with a possible D match to TRBD1 (5 bases). V dropped 3 bases and J dropped 5 bases, with 10 bases sitting between them. Germline V gene lookup returns CDR1 MNHNY and CDR2 SVGAGI (reference sequence). This CDR3 is built from 13 residues. The CDR3 region is CASSYGGGTEAFF. The CDR3 nucleotides are TGTGCCAGCAGTTATGGGGGTGGTACTGAAGCTTTCTTT.

This clonotype was found many times. This rearrangement joins TRBV5-1 to TRBJ2-7; weak D call: TRBD2 (5 bases). The CDR3 covers 14 residues. Looked up from germline, CDR1 is SGHRS and CDR2 is YFSETQ. V lost 4 bases to trimming and J lost 2 bases, with 13 bases between them. CDR3 bases: TGCGCCAGCAGCCGCTTAGACGGGACCTACGAGCAGTACTTC. It yields the protein CASSRLDGTYEQYF.

At least ten counts were recorded for this clonotype. This rearrangement joins TRBV15 to TRBJ2-3; 8 bases align to TRBD1. The germline V gene has CDR1 LNHNV and CDR2 YYDKDF (reference sequence). With 0 bases clipped from V and 6 bases from J, the junction kept 11 bases outside the gene matches. The CDR3 consists of 17 residues. The CDR3 DNA reads TGTGCCACCAGCAGAGATCGTCAGGGGGCTCTGTTGGATACGCAGTATTTT. It yields the protein CATSRDRQGALLDTQYF.

The sample holds many counts of this clonotype. The chain uses TRBV5-1 and TRBJ1-1; 10 bases fit TRBD1. The V segment lost 3 bases and the J segment 6 bases; nucleotides outside the gene matches: 5. Germline lookup yields CDR1 SGHRS and CDR2 YFSETQ. This CDR3 is 14 amino acids long. CDR3 region: CASSWGQGTAEAFF. In DNA form, the CDR3 reads TGCGCCAGCAGCTGGGGACAGGGGACGGCTGAAGCTTTCTTT.

At least ten counts were recorded for this clonotype. One end of the junction does not line up with germline, which may come from a read error. The chain has TRBV20-1 and TRBJ1-2; unclear D gene. The CDR3 loop spans 16 amino acids. In germline, CDR1 is DFQATT, CDR2 SNEGSKA (reference sequence). The CDR3 region is CSARDPLAGRNYGYTF. DNA of the CDR3: TGCAGTGCTAGAGATCCCCTTGCCGGACGAAACTACGGCTACACCTTC.

This clonotype was seen repeatedly, ten times or more. This chain connects TRBV5-1 to TRBJ2-2; possibly TRBD1 for D (5 bases). The V end lost 0 bases, the J end lost 5 bases, and 5 bases lay between the germline ends. Germline V lookup: CDR1 SGHRS, CDR2 YFSETQ. The CDR3 is made up of 13 amino acids. The CDR3 DNA reads as TGCGCCAGCAGCTTGGGACAGACCGGGGAGCTGTTTTTT. Protein: CASSLGQTGELFF.

This clonotype turned up a few times. This rearrangement joins TRBV20-1 to TRBJ2-5, with TRBD2 matching 8 bases. The length of the CDR3 is 13 residues. V was clipped by 5 bases and J by 7 bases; unmatched bases: 9. The germline V gene encodes CDR1 DFQATT and CDR2 SNEGSKA (reference sequence). CDR3 coding DNA: TGCAGTGCTGGCCCAGTAAGCGGGGGGACCCAGTACTTC. This encodes CSAGPVSGGTQYF.

The sample holds many counts of this clonotype. This chain joins TRBV7-9 and TRBJ2-2, with D perhaps matching TRBD2 (6 bases). Germline CDR1 and CDR2: SEHNR and FQNEAQ (reference sequence). V lost 5 bases, J lost 5 bases, and 12 bases lay in between. CDR3 length equals 14 residues. The CDR3 DNA sequence: TGTGCCAGCAGCCCCAGTGGGGGGACCGGGGAGCTGTTTTTT. As protein: CASSPSGGTGELFF.

This clonotype was observed many times. This sequence joins TRBV11-2 and TRBJ2-7, with a tentative D call TRBD1 (5 bases). From germline, CDR1 is SGHAT and CDR2 FQNNGV. Trimming cost V 5 bases and J 2 bases, with 19 bases left between them. The CDR3 covers 16 residues. The CDR3 bases are TGTGCCAGCAGCCCATACTCAGGGTTCCCCCCCTACGAGCAGTACTTC. This codes for CASSPYSGFPPYEQYF.

This clonotype was counted many times. The CDR3 bases are TGTGCCAGCACGACAGGGGGATATCAGCCCCAGCATTTT. Translated: CASTTGGYQPQHF. The V call is TRBV12-3 or TRBV12-4, the J call TRBJ1-5, with 9 bases identical to TRBD1. The CDR3 totals 13 residues. The ends lost 7 bases at V and 5 bases at J; junction bases unmatched: 3.